These 23 T cell receptor beta chains share one sample of origin, sequenced in a study of early T cells in non-severe SARS-CoV-2 infection. Each CDR3 protein gets one entry after TCRdb re-called the 5' RACE reads with MiXCR. The sample yields tens of thousands of distinct CDR3 sequences, about 9.1% seen once. The sequencing sample was made of whole blood. These receptors all stem from an adult who was a healthcare worker with PCR-confirmed SARS-CoV-2 infection or an uninfected control (not recorded which).

The chain recombines TRBV7-3 with TRBJ2-7; possible D gene TRBD1, 6 bases. V was pared by 5 bases and J by 0 bases, with 14 bases between. CDR3 length: 15 residues. Germline values: CDR1 SGHTA, CDR2 FQGTGA. The CDR3 spells CASSPGQILSYEQYF. The CDR3 coding sequence is TGTGCCAGCAGCCCGGGACAAATCCTCTCCTACGAGCAGTACTTC.

In its sample, this clonotype was seen a few times. The chain carries TRBV20-1 and TRBJ2-5, with D possibly being TRBD2 (6 bases). Trimming left V 3 bases short and J 7 bases short, with 18 bases between. The germline V gene encodes CDR1 DFQATT and CDR2 SNEGSKA (reference sequence). The CDR3 has 14 amino acids. The CDR3 DNA follows: TGCAGTGCTAGTCCCGCGGGATATGAGAGGACCCAGTACTTC. Its translation: CSASPAGYERTQYF.

This clonotype has a handful of counts. The chain links TRBV18 to TRBJ2-1, with TRBD2 matching 11 bases. V lost 5 bases to trimming and J lost 6 bases; unmatched junction nucleotides: 6. This CDR3 region has 15 residues. CDR1 and CDR2 (germline): KGHSH, LQKENI. CDR3 in DNA: TGTGCCAGCTCAGACGTGGGACTAGCGGTCAATGAGCAGTTCTTC. Its translation: CASSDVGLAVNEQFF.

Note on this clonotype: One base away lies a much larger clone, so this may be a sequencing read error. This chain's CDR3 is CVSSFRGGTEAFF. CDR3 nucleotide sequence: TGTGTCAGCAGCTTCAGGGGGGGTACTGAAGCTTTCTTT. The chain links TRBV5-4 to TRBJ1-1; 7 bases fit TRBD1. This CDR3 region has 13 residues. The germline V gene has CDR1 SGHNT and CDR2 YYREEE (reference sequence).

This chain links TRBV10-3 with TRBJ2-7; unclear D gene. In germline, CDR1 is ENHRY, CDR2 SYGVKD. The CDR3 has 13 residues. Between the trimmed V and J ends, which lost 4 bases and 3 bases, there was a span of 10 bases. The CDR3 region has the DNA TGTGCCATCAGTGGATCGCAAGACTACGAGCAGTACTTC. Its translation: CAISGSQDYEQYF.

This clonotype was observed a few times. The chain employs TRBV5-6 and TRBJ2-1, with 10 bases matching TRBD2. The length of the CDR3 is 14 residues. Unmatched junction bases numbered 1, after V lost 2 bases and J lost 5 bases. Germline CDR1 and CDR2: SGHDT and YYEEEE. DNA of the CDR3: TGTGCCAGCAGCTTCGGACTAGCGGACAATGAGCAGTTCTTC. Translation: CASSFGLADNEQFF.

This clonotype was recorded many times. This chain links TRBV27 with TRBJ2-7; TRBD2 agrees at 11 bases. Unmatched junction bases numbered 4, after V lost 6 bases and J lost 0 bases. CDR1 MNHEY and CDR2 SMNVEV come from the germline V gene (reference sequence). The CDR3 totals 15 residues. The CDR3 sequence: CASRGLADFSYEQYF. The CDR3 DNA is TGTGCCAGCAGGGGACTAGCGGACTTCTCCTACGAGCAGTACTTC.

In its sample, this clonotype was seen a few times. J is TRBJ2-7 and V is TRBV10-3, with a weak D call TRBD2 (5 bases). Trimming cost V 10 bases and J 1 base, with 17 bases left between them. The CDR3 covers 14 residues. Germline V gives CDR1 ENHRY, CDR2 SYGVKD. Here the CDR3 reads CATGTARGSYEQYF. The CDR3, as DNA: TGTGCCACCGGTACAGCCCGGGGATCCTACGAGCAGTACTTC.

The V gene is TRBV12-3 or TRBV12-4, the J gene TRBJ2-7; 11 bases are shared with TRBD2. This CDR3 has 16 amino acids. The trim removed 0 bases at V and 0 bases at J, leaving 1 base unmatched. DNA for the CDR3: TGTGCCAGCAGTTTAGCAGGACTAGCGGGCTCCTACGAGCAGTACTTC. Amino acids: CASSLAGLAGSYEQYF.

The chain combines TRBV5-1 with TRBJ2-1; D is unresolved. The CDR3 is made up of 13 amino acids. Germline CDR1 reads SGHRS; CDR2 reads YFSETQ. V gave up 0 bases and J gave up 2 bases, with 3 bases separating them. CDR3 sequence (DNA): TGCGCCAGCAGCTTGGACACCTACAATGAGCAGTTCTTC. Amino acids: CASSLDTYNEQFF. Full variable domain (outside the CDR3, taken from reference TRBV5-1 and TRBJ2-1): KAGVTQTPRYLIKTRGQQVTLSCSPISGHRSVSWYQQTPGQGLQFLFEYFSETQRNKGNFPGRFSGRQFSNSRSEMNVSTLELGDSALYLCASSLDTYNEQFFGPGTRLTVL.

The chain has TRBV27 and TRBJ2-3; D gene uncertain. The CDR3 loop spans 13 amino acids. Germline values: CDR1 MNHEY, CDR2 SMNVEV (reference sequence). Trimming removed 3 bases from V and 3 bases from J, with 7 bases in between. The CDR3 loop reads CASSFFGTDTQYF. The CDR3 bases are TGTGCCAGCAGTTTCTTCGGTACAGATACGCAGTATTTT.

This clonotype was detected only once. The chain carries TRBV25-1 and TRBJ2-3; 9 nucleotides match TRBD1. In germline, CDR1 is MGHDK, CDR2 SYGVNS. With V trimmed by 2 bases and J by 6 bases, 6 bases remained unmatched. This CDR3 spans 15 amino acids. This CDR3 is CASSEGTGRSDTQYF. In DNA, the CDR3 is TGTGCCAGCAGTGAAGGGACAGGGCGCTCCGATACGCAGTATTTT.

This clonotype was counted ten times or more. The chain recombines TRBV14 with TRBJ2-1, with D unclear. Germline CDR1 is SGHDN and CDR2 is FVKESK. This CDR3 is built from 12 residues. V was trimmed by 5 bases and J by 7 bases, leaving 9 bases between them. In DNA form, the CDR3 reads TGTGCCAGCAGCAACAGTGGGAATGAGCAGTTCTTC. Protein product: CASSNSGNEQFF.

This clonotype was recorded at least ten times. The rearrangement links TRBV19 to TRBJ2-1; possible D gene TRBD2, 6 bases. V gave up 9 bases and J gave up 1 base, with 10 bases separating them. The CDR3 covers 13 residues. Looked up from germline, CDR1 is LNHDA and CDR2 is SQIVND (reference sequence). In DNA, the CDR3 is TGTGCCAGCGGGAGCCGTTCCTACAATGAGCAGTTCTTC. Translation gives CASGSRSYNEQFF.

This sequence joins TRBV7-2 and TRBJ1-3; 8 bases are shared with TRBD1. Trimming cost V 3 bases and J 0 bases; bases outside gene matches: 4. The CDR3 contains 16 residues. From germline, CDR1 is SGHTA and CDR2 FQGNSA. The CDR3 sequence is CASSFQGAISGNTIYF. In nucleotides, the CDR3 is TGTGCCAGCAGCTTTCAGGGGGCTATCTCTGGAAACACCATATATTTT.

This clonotype occurred many times. CDR3 amino acids: CSASQGGTNNEQFF. The CDR3 DNA sequence: TGCAGTGCTAGTCAGGGAGGTACGAACAATGAGCAGTTCTTC. This chain links TRBV20-1 with TRBJ2-1, with TRBD2 as a possible D gene (6 bases). Germline-derived CDR1 and CDR2 are DFQATT and SNEGSKA (reference sequence). The CDR3 runs to 14 residues. V dropped 3 bases and J dropped 5 bases, with 14 bases sitting between them.

In regard to this clonotype: Germline and junction disagree at one end, which may indicate a read error. This chain links TRBV7-8 with TRBJ1-2; D is undetermined. This CDR3 has 14 amino acids. Germline CDR1 is SGHVS and CDR2 is FQNEAQ. The DNA of the CDR3 is TGTGCCAGCAGCTTATCAGACCAATTCTATTGCTACACCTTC. This sequence encodes CASSLSDQFYCYTF.

This clonotype came up many times. The rearrangement joins TRBV5-6 to TRBJ1-6; D ambiguous. The V gene lost 4 bases and the J gene lost 19 bases, with 36 bases spanning the gap. The germline gives CDR1 SGHDT, CDR2 YYEEEE. The CDR3 has 18 amino acids. CDR3 protein: CASSVTRVDARRVGIWHF. Written as DNA, the CDR3 is TGTGCCAGCAGCGTCACCCGGGTCGATGCGCGCCGGGTAGGGATCTGGCACTTT.

Turning to this clonotype: With a much larger clone just one base away, this may be a read error. The chain employs TRBV27 and TRBJ2-3, with 11 bases matching TRBD2. The germline CDR1 and CDR2 sequences are MNHEY and SMNVEV (reference sequence). This CDR3 is 19 amino acids long. Here the CDR3 DNA reads TGTGCGCCAAGGGCTGGGAGCCACTCTAGCGGGAGGAAGTCAGATACGCAGTATTTT. It specifies CAPRAGSHSSGRKSDTQYF.

This clonotype was counted ten times or more. This sequence joins TRBV7-9 and TRBJ2-1; a possible D gene is TRBD1 (6 bases). Germline V gene lookup returns CDR1 SEHNR and CDR2 FQNEAQ (reference sequence). V gave up 5 bases and J gave up 10 bases, with 9 bases separating them. The CDR3 length is 11 residues. As DNA, the CDR3 is TGTGCCAGCAGCCCGGACAGAGAGCAGTTCTTC. Translated, it gives CASSPDREQFF.

Ten or more counts support this clonotype. The chain couples TRBV7-9 to TRBJ2-2, with 8 bases matching TRBD1. The germline CDR1 and CDR2 sequences are SEHNR and FQNEAQ (reference sequence). V shed 3 bases, J shed 5 bases, and the junction held 2 bases outside the gene matches. The CDR3 sequence is 14 residues long. The CDR3 spells CASSFQGATGELFF. The CDR3 DNA is TGTGCCAGCAGCTTCCAGGGGGCAACCGGGGAGCTGTTTTTT.

This clonotype was counted a few times. The genes are TRBV20-1 and TRBJ2-2; TRBD1 matches at 7 bases. V was pared by 5 bases and J by 4 bases, with 13 bases of the junction left unmatched. The V gene's germline CDR1 is DFQATT and CDR2 SNEGSKA (reference sequence). The CDR3 is 16 amino acids. The CDR3 nucleotides are TGCAGTGCTCCCCCTAAAGGGACAGAAAGCACCGGGGAGCTGTTTTTT. It codes for CSAPPKGTESTGELFF.

Judged by abundance, this clonotype is medium-sized. V and J are TRBV14 and TRBJ2-1, with 14 positions matching TRBD2. The CDR3 runs to 16 residues. Trimming at V came to 3 bases and at J to 8 bases, leaving 6 bases not matched to a gene. The germline CDR1 and CDR2 sequences are SGHDN and FVKESK. CDR3 DNA: TGTGCCAGCAGCCAGGGACTAGCGGGAGTTAGGGATGAGCAGTTCTTC. This encodes CASSQGLAGVRDEQFF.